Below, 13 T cell receptor beta chains from the same sample are listed, as sequenced in a study of blood T cell repertoires in COVID-19. The protocol was immunoSEQ multiplex PCR, while the TCRdb copy is restricted to in-frame clones and leaves out a portion. Among about 180,000 clones listed, roughly 75% were seen once. The source material was peripheral blood. These receptors were taken from a man aged 70 or older with active or convalescent COVID-19.

The genes are TRBV10-3 and TRBJ2-3, with D perhaps TRBD1 (6 bases). The CDR3 loop spans 14 amino acids. CDR1 and CDR2 from the germline V gene are ENHRY and SYGVKD. The V and J ends lost 6 bases and 5 bases respectively, with 15 bases between them. CDR3 amino acids: CAISDDRPQDTQYF. DNA of the CDR3: TGTGCCATCAGCGACGACAGGCCGCAAGATACGCAGTATTTT.

This clone occurred a few times. V usage is TRBV18 and J usage is TRBJ1-1; D may be TRBD1 (5 bases). The CDR3 runs to 16 residues. Germline CDR1 KGHSH, CDR2 LQKENI. Trimming removed 6 bases from V and 4 bases from J, with 21 bases in between. In DNA form, the CDR3 reads TGTGCCAGCTCCCCAAGTGGTTGGGCCCAGGGCACTGAAGCTTTCTTT. Translating it yields CASSPSGWAQGTEAFF.

This clone was counted only a few times. CDR3 coding DNA: TGTGCCAGCAGCGTATACTACGAGCAGTACTTC. Amino acids: CASSVYYEQYF. This chain links TRBV5-6 with TRBJ2-7; no clear D gene. V was shortened by 4 bases and J by 3 bases, with 5 bases between the two germline ends. The CDR3 sequence is 11 residues long. CDR1 and CDR2 (germline): SGHDT, YYEEEE.

The chain uses TRBV30 and TRBJ1-1, with 7 bases that match TRBD1. The germline CDR1 and CDR2 sequences are GTSNPN and SVGIG (reference sequence). The CDR3 covers 14 residues. With 0 bases clipped from V and 4 bases from J, the junction kept 5 bases outside the gene matches. CDR3 protein: CAWSVIQGSTEAFF. The CDR3 bases are TGTGCCTGGAGTGTCATACAGGGGTCCACTGAAGCTTTCTTT. The complete variable domain, with remaining parts taken from reference TRBV30 and TRBJ1-1, reads SQTIHQWPATLVQPVGSPLSLECTVEGTSNPNLYWYRQAAGRGLQLLFYSVGIGQISSEVPQNLSASRPQDRQFILSSKKLLLSDSGFYLCAWSVIQGSTEAFFGQGTRLTVV.

This chain joins TRBV18 and TRBJ2-6; TRBD1 agrees at 7 bases. This CDR3 is built from 17 residues. Per germline, CDR1 KGHSH and CDR2 LQKENI. The V segment lost 4 bases and the J segment 0 bases; nucleotides outside the gene matches: 6. Here the CDR3 reads CASSRDSRSSGANVLTF. In DNA, the CDR3 is TGTGCCAGCTCACGGGACAGCCGAAGCTCTGGGGCCAACGTCCTGACTTTC.

The chain uses TRBV2 and TRBJ2-7, with D maybe TRBD2 (7 bases). The germline CDR1 and CDR2 sequences are SNHLY and FYNNEI. Trimming pared 6 bases from V and 6 bases from J, leaving 18 bases between. The CDR3 extends over 14 amino acids. This CDR3 is CASRRGGRDPEQYF. Here the CDR3 DNA reads TGTGCCAGCAGGAGGGGGGGGAGAGACCCCGAGCAGTACTTC. The full variable domain, in which reference TRBV2 and TRBJ2-7 provide the parts outside the CDR3, is EPEVTQTPSHQVTQMGQEVILRCVPISNHLYFYWYRQILGQKVEFLVSFYNNEISEKSEIFDDQFSVERPDGSNFTLKIRSTKLEDSAMYFCASRRGGRDPEQYFGPGTRLTVT.

This rearrangement joins TRBV6-5 to TRBJ1-1, with TRBD1 as a possible D gene (5 bases). In germline, CDR1 is MNHEY, CDR2 SVGAGI. Trimming stripped 5 bases from V and 4 bases from J, with 14 bases between. The CDR3 contains 14 residues. The CDR3 sequence is CASSPQARSTEAFF. For the CDR3, the DNA is TGTGCCAGCAGTCCACAGGCCCGGAGCACTGAAGCTTTCTTT.

The V call is TRBV5-6, the J call TRBJ1-5, with a possible D match to TRBD1 (6 bases). V dropped 1 base and J dropped 7 bases, with 6 bases sitting between them. Germline V gene lookup returns CDR1 SGHDT and CDR2 YYEEEE. The CDR3 is 12 amino acids. The CDR3 DNA sequence: TGTGCCAGCAGCTTGCAGGGGCAGCCCCAGCATTTT. Its protein product is CASSLQGQPQHF.

The V gene is TRBV5-1, the J gene TRBJ2-1; weak D call: TRBD2 (6 bases). V lost 4 bases and J lost 10, with 18 bases in between. Germline V gives CDR1 SGHRS, CDR2 YFSETQ. The CDR3 is 14 amino acids. In DNA, the CDR3 is TGCGCCAGCAGCGTAAGCGGAGGGTCCTACGAGCAGTTCTTC. Translated, it gives CASSVSGGSYEQFF.

This sequence joins TRBV10-3 and TRBJ1-6; D is undetermined. Germline V gene sequence: CDR1 ENHRY, CDR2 SYGVKD. The ends were cut back, 1 base at V and 4 bases at J, with 11 bases in the middle. This CDR3 comprises 16 residues. In nucleotides, the CDR3 is TGTGCCATCAGTGAGTACGAGACGGGTTATAATTCACCCCTCCACTTT. Translating it yields CAISEYETGYNSPLHF.

The genes are TRBV7-9 and TRBJ2-7; D is perhaps TRBD2 (5 bases). The V gene's germline CDR1 is SEHNR and CDR2 FQNEAQ (reference sequence). The V gene lost 2 bases and the J gene lost 6 bases, with 17 bases spanning the gap. The CDR3 has 15 residues. The chain's CDR3 is CASSLLEGPQSEQYF. The DNA for the CDR3 is TGTGCCAGCAGCTTACTCGAGGGTCCCCAATCCGAGCAGTACTTC.

This clone has only a few counts. The chain joins TRBV6-5 to TRBJ1-2, with 7 positions matching TRBD1. The junction had 7 bases not matched to a gene; V was cut back by 8 bases and J by 1 base. The CDR3 has 14 residues. Looked up from germline, CDR1 is MNHEY and CDR2 is SVGAGI. CDR3: CASEPGQINYGYTF. CDR3 sequence (DNA): TGTGCCAGCGAGCCGGGACAGATTAACTATGGCTACACCTTC.

The chain recombines TRBV30 with TRBJ1-1, with D hard to call. This CDR3 spans 13 amino acids. The germline V and J ends were trimmed by 7 bases and 0 bases, with 12 bases remaining between them. Germline V gene sequence: CDR1 GTSNPN, CDR2 SVGIG (reference sequence). CDR3: CASIPNMNTEAFF. For the CDR3, the DNA is TGTGCCTCGATTCCCAACATGAACACTGAAGCTTTCTTT.